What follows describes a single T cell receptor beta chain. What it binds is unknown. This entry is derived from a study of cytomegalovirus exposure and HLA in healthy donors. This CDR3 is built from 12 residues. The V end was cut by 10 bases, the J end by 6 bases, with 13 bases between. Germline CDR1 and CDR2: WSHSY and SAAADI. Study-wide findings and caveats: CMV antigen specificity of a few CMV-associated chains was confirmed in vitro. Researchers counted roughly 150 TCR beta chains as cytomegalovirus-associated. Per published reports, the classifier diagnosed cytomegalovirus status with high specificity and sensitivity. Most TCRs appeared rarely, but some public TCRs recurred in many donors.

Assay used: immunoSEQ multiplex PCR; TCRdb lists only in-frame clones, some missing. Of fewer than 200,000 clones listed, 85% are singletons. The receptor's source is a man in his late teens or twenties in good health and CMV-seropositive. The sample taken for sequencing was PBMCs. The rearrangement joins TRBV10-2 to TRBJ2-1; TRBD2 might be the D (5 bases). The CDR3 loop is CAISLGPNEQFF. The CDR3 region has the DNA TGCGCCATCTCACTAGGCCCCAATGAGCAGTTCTTC.